The subject of this entry is one TCR beta chain. These data belong to a study of T cell changes during pregnancy in multiple sclerosis. CDR3 length: 18 amino acids. After removal of 5 bases from V and 2 bases from J, the junction contained 14 bases not matched to a gene. Germline V CDR1 and CDR2: MDHEN, SYDVKM. This table comes from immunoSEQ multiplex PCR, and its TCRdb copy is limited to in-frame clones, with some not included. The sample gives fewer than 110,000 clones, 91% of which show up once; 2.5% to 3.5% is in the top ten. Specimen: peripheral blood, collected in the second trimester of pregnancy. The V gene is TRBV28, the J gene TRBJ1-5, with 8 bases that match TRBD1. The receptor comes from a female donor with multiple sclerosis, enrolled in a pregnancy study. CDR3 DNA sequence: TGTGCCAGCAGTCCAAGGGCAGGGGGCGAGGTCGGCAATCAGCCCCAGCATTTT. It encodes CASSPRAGGEVGNQPQHF.